This entry lists 9 T cell receptor beta chains sequenced from one sample in a study of T cell clonality in common variable immunodeficiency. Sequenced by immunoSEQ multiplex PCR; TCRdb stores in-frame clones only, minus some. The profile covers under 45,000 clones, none occurring a single time. Source material: peripheral blood mononuclear cells. The receptor set was obtained from a person aged 18 to 75 in good health.

This clone was recorded many times. The CDR3 end lies 3 residues beyond the end of the read and is filled in from the germline J gene. This rearrangement joins TRBV5-4 to TRBJ2-3; 7 nucleotides match TRBD1. CDR1 and CDR2 from the germline V gene are SGHNT and YYREEE (reference sequence). V gave up 2 bases and J gave up 0 bases; unmatched junction bases: 3. The CDR3 loop spans 15 amino acids. The CDR3 bases that were read are TGTGCCAGCAGCTTCGACAGGGCTAGCACAGATACG. It yields the protein CASSFDRASTDT. The whole CDR3 reads CASSFDRASTDTQYF.

This clone appeared many times. The sequenced fragment ends 3 residues before the CDR3 boundary, so the rest is inferred from the germline J gene. The chain combines TRBV7-2 with TRBJ1-1, with D unclear. Germline V gene sequence: CDR1 SGHTA, CDR2 FQGNSA. V gave up 5 bases and J gave up 3 bases, with 10 bases separating them. The CDR3 extends over 13 amino acids. The CDR3 sequence is CASSPRRDTEAFF. The CDR3 DNA, read in part, is TGTGCCAGCAGCCCGAGAAGGGACACTGAA.

This clone has at least ten counts. The CDR3 is cut off 3 residues early in the read; its end comes from the germline J gene. The J gene is TRBJ1-2, the V gene TRBV11-2; D is ambiguous. Germline V gene sequence: CDR1 SGHAT, CDR2 FQNNGV. Trimming removed 5 bases at V and 0 bases at J, with 7 bases between. The CDR3 is made up of 13 amino acids. The part of the CDR3 DNA that was read is TGTGCCAGCAGCCTACAGTCTAACTATGGC. This translates into CASSLQSNYG. The CDR3 in full is CASSLQSNYGYTF.

This clone came up many times. The read halts 3 residues ahead of the CDR3 end, with the missing end drawn from the germline J gene. The chain joins TRBV20-1 to TRBJ1-2, with D maybe TRBD1 (5 bases). The CDR3 covers 14 residues. Germline V CDR1 and CDR2: DFQATT, SNEGSKA (reference sequence). CDR3 bases read: TGCAGTGCCCAAGGCGGGGGTAAAAAAGAAGGC. This codes for CSAQGGGKKEG. The entire CDR3 protein reads CSAQGGGKKEGYTF.

This clone was seen ten or more times. The junction and the germline gene differ at one end; a read error may be behind it. The CDR3 goes on 3 residues after the read ends, and that part is filled in from the germline J gene. The gene calls are TRBV18 and TRBJ2-1; 7 bases match TRBD2. The CDR3 is made up of 15 amino acids. CDR1 and CDR2 (germline): KGHSH, LQKENI. The CDR3 here is CASSPPSGAYNEQFF. The DNA read from the CDR3 is TGTGCCAGCTCCCCACCTAGCGGAGCCTACAATGAG.

This clone was detected ten times or more. The read ends 3 residues early relative to the CDR3; the germline J gene fills the gap. This CDR3 is also generated by other DNA sequences in the sample. The chain recombines TRBV20-1 with TRBJ2-1, with 11 bases fitting TRBD2. This CDR3 has 14 residues. The V gene's germline CDR1 is DFQATT and CDR2 SNEGSKA (reference sequence). V lost 5 bases, J lost 3 bases, and 3 bases stayed unmatched. CDR3 DNA (partial): TGCAGTGCTTCCGGGACTAGCGGCTACAATGAG. This sequence encodes CSASGTSGYNE. The complete CDR3 sequence is CSASGTSGYNEQFF.

To note about this clone: The CDR3 end falls 3 residues outside the read, so it is completed with the germline J gene. The chain combines TRBV6-1 with TRBJ1-2, with D possibly TRBD1 on 5 matching bases. The CDR3 covers 16 residues. CDR1 and CDR2 from the germline V gene are MNHNS and SASEGT. Trimming stripped 4 bases from V and 7 bases from J, with 22 bases between. The CDR3 DNA, read in part, is TGTGCCAGCAGTGCCTTAACCGGGGCGCGGGGCGCTGGC. This codes for CASSALTGARGAG. The whole CDR3 protein reads CASSALTGARGAGYTF.

This clone was seen repeatedly, ten times or more. Compared with germline, one end of the junction differs, possibly owing to a read error. The CDR3 end lies 3 residues beyond the end of the read and is filled in from the germline J gene. The rearrangement joins TRBV5-4 to TRBJ1-2; 7 nucleotides agree with TRBD1. Germline CDR1 reads SGHNT; CDR2 reads YYREEE (reference sequence). The CDR3 covers 15 residues. CDR3 residues: CASTLGYEGALGYTF. The part of the CDR3 DNA that was read is TGTGCCAGCACCTTGGGGTATGAGGGGGCGTTGGGC.

This clone was observed at least ten times. The read terminates 3 residues ahead of where the CDR3 ends, so the germline J gene completes it. The rearrangement joins TRBV30 to TRBJ1-4; tentative D call: TRBD1 (5 bases). The CDR3 totals 16 residues. V lost 1 base to trimming and J lost 3 bases, with 15 bases between them. Germline CDR1 and CDR2: GTSNPN and SVGIG (reference sequence). The sequenced CDR3 bases are TGTGCCTGGAGTGGGGGAACAGGTTCGGCTAATGAAAAA. Protein product: CAWSGGTGSANEK. The full CDR3 sequence reads CAWSGGTGSANEKLFF. Filled out from reference TRBV30 and TRBJ1-4, the complete variable domain reads SQTIHQWPATLVQPVGSPLSLECTVEGTSNPNLYWYRQAAGRGLQLLFYSVGIGQISSEVPQNLSASRPQDRQFILSSKKLLLSDSGFYLCAWSGGTGSANEKLFFGSGTQLSVL.